This T cell receptor beta chain was captured by sequencing in a study of cytomegalovirus exposure and HLA in healthy donors. In the case of this clone: Its target is unknown.

The PCR ran on 60 Vbeta and 13 Jbeta primers. The data were produced by immunoSEQ multiplex PCR, yet TCRdb's version contains in-frame clones alone and is incomplete. Altogether some 150,000 clones are present, roughly 78% being singletons, with the ten largest covering roughly 6.8%. Findings of the study overall: Later analysis identified several of the most significant clusters that appeared linked to common viral pathogens. Cytomegalovirus status, reportedly, was diagnosed with high specificity and sensitivity by the classifier. Most TCR sequences were uncommon, yet certain public TCRs appeared in many donors. Later work found that TCR association rates differed between HLA loci; DRB1 had the most and HLA-C the fewest.

The clonotype originates from a man aged 45-65 years in good health and CMV-seropositive. What was sequenced was PBMCs.

The CDR3 nucleotides read TGTGCCAGCAGCTCGGACAGGGGGCAGGTTGAGCAGTTCTTC. Amino acid sequence: CASSSDRGQVEQFF. This chain connects TRBV5-4 to TRBJ2-1, with 11 bases fitting TRBD1. The trim removed 3 bases at V and 9 bases at J, leaving 5 bases unmatched. The CDR3 extends over 14 amino acids. CDR1 is SGHNT and CDR2 is YYREEE in the germline V gene (reference sequence).